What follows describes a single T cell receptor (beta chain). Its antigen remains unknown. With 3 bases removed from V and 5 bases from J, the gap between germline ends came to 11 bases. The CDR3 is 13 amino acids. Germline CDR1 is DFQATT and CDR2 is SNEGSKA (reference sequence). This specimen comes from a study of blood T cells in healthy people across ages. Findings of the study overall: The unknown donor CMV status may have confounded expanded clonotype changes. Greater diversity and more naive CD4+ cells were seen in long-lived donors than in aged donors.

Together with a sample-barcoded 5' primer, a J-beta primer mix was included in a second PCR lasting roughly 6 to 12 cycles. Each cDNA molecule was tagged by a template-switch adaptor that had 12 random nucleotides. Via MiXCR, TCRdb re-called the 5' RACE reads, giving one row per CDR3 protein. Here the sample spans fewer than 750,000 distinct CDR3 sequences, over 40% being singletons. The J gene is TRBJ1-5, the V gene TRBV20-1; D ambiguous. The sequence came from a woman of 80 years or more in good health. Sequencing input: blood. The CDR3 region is CSARRGAYQPQHF. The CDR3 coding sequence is TGCAGTGCTAGGAGAGGAGCCTATCAGCCCCAGCATTTT.